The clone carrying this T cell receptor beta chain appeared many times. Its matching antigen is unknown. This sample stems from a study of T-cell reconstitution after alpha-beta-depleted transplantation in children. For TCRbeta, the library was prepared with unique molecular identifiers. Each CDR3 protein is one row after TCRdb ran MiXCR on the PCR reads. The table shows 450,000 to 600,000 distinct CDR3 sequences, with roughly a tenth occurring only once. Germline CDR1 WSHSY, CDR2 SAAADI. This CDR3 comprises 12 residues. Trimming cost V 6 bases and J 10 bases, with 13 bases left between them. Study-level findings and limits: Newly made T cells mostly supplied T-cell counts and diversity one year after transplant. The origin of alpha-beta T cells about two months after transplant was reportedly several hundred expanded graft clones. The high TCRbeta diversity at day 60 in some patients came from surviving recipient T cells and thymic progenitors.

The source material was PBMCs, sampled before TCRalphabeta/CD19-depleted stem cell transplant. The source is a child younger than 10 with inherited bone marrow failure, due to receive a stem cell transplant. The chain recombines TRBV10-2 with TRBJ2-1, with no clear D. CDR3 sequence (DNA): TGCGCCAGCAGCCCTTTTTGGCGGGAGCAGTTCTTC. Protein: CASSPFWREQFF.